What follows is one TCR beta chain and its context. Its antigen is unknown. A marrow graft followed busulfan-fludarabine conditioning, with cyclophosphamide on days +3 and +4. The germline CDR1 and CDR2 sequences are LNHNV and YYDKDF (reference sequence). This CDR3 contains 15 residues. The V end lost 0 bases, the J end lost 2 bases, and 9 bases lay between the germline ends. The sample originates from a study of T cells after posttransplantation cyclophosphamide. Study results and caveats: Recipient CMV seropositivity and CMV reactivation strongly tracked TRB clonality. Donor CD8+ memory clones often dominated recipient blood repertoires at later times.

This table comes from immunoSEQ multiplex PCR, and its TCRdb copy is limited to in-frame clones, with some not included. The sample shows roughly 4,400 clones, about 81% of them seen only once. Specimen: PBMCs, collected after an allogeneic stem cell transplant with post-transplant cyclophosphamide. The chain links TRBV15 to TRBJ2-3; no firm D call. The receptor's source is a female patient aged 50-59 years who received an allogeneic stem cell transplant from a related donor, was CMV-positive, and had no GVHD. The T cells may come from the graft donor. The CDR3, as DNA: TGTGCCACCAGCAGAGATATGACAAACACAGATACGCAGTATTTT. This gives the protein CATSRDMTNTDTQYF.